The following is a T cell receptor (beta chain) sequence with its context. What it binds is unknown. These data belong to a study of CD8+CD57+ T cells in acquired aplastic anemia. Genomic DNA constituted the template upon which TCR beta VDJ and CDR3 profiling was performed. TCRdb passed the reads through MiXCR, listing each CDR3 protein once. Here the sample spans roughly 300,000 distinct CDR3 sequences, roughly half being singletons. This CDR3 has 17 amino acids. Germline V gene sequence: CDR1 SGHTA, CDR2 FQGNSA. Unmatched junction bases numbered 11, after V lost 1 base and J lost 10 bases. Whole-study results and caveats: Patients and controls shared 25 to 30 CD8+ CDR3 sequences, highly expressed in patients.

This clonotype was obtained from a human donor with severe aplastic anemia or a healthy control (not recorded which). The sequencing sample was made of sorted CD4+, CD8+, or CD8+CD57+ T cells (not recorded which) from PBMCs. The chain is built from TRBV7-2 and TRBJ2-1; the match to TRBD2 covers 12 bases. CDR3 DNA: TGTGCCAGCAGCTTAGGTCGTCGACTAGCGGGGGAAGGAGAGCAGTTCTTC. Its protein product is CASSLGRRLAGEGEQFF.